A selection of T cell receptor beta chains follows, all from one sample in a study of blood T cell repertoires in COVID-19. Clones were sequenced by immunoSEQ multiplex PCR, and TCRdb holds only the in-frame ones, with some missing. The sample contains roughly 90,000 clones, 80% of which appear only once. Sequenced material: peripheral blood. The receptor source for this set is a woman between 65 and 79 years old with acute or convalescent COVID-19. Both conserved end residues are part of each CDR3. A D gene is named only where the DNA matches it firmly. Clone size appears in some rows only: once, few, many, or a class for an expanded clone.

j_call d_call clone_size v_call cdr3_aa cdr3_nt
TRBJ1-5 NA NA TRBV6-1 CASSEMRGTHQPQHF TGTGCCAGCAGTGAGATGCGGGGGACCCATCAGCCCCAGCATTTT
TRBJ1-5 NA NA TRBV18 CASSSPNQPQHF TGTGCCAGCTCATCTCCCAATCAGCCCCAGCATTTT
TRBJ2-7 NA NA TRBV4-3 CASSQSPRGSYEQYF TGCGCCAGCAGCCAGAGCCCCCGGGGTTCCTACGAGCAGTACTTC
TRBJ2-7 TRBD1 NA TRBV5-1 CASSLETGYEQYF TGCGCCAGCAGCTTGGAGACAGGGTACGAGCAGTACTTC
TRBJ2-5 TRBD1 NA TRBV28 CASTPEPPGTGGETQYF TGTGCCAGCACCCCTGAGCCCCCCGGGACAGGAGGGGAGACCCAGTACTTC
TRBJ2-3 TRBD1 few TRBV2 CAGWTGPSTDTQYF TGTGCCGGATGGACAGGGCCTAGCACAGATACGCAGTATTTT
TRBJ2-6 NA NA TRBV19 CASSTTPGHPSSGANVLTF TGTGCCAGTAGTACCACCCCCGGACACCCAAGCTCTGGGGCCAACGTCCTGACTTTC
TRBJ2-7 TRBD1 few TRBV6-5 CASSYSRTGGTEQYF TGTGCCAGCAGTTACTCTAGGACAGGGGGTACCGAGCAGTACTTC
TRBJ1-1 NA NA TRBV7-9 CASSLFSPASGTEAFF TGTGCCAGCAGCTTATTCTCGCCAGCCTCGGGGACTGAAGCTTTCTTT
TRBJ2-5 TRBD1 NA TRBV27 CAGTTGGEETQYF TGTGCCGGGACCACAGGGGGCGAAGAGACCCAGTACTTC
TRBJ2-7 NA NA TRBV2 CASSELGGRDEQYF TGTGCCAGCAGTGAATTGGGGGGGCGCGACGAGCAGTACTTC
TRBJ2-7 NA NA TRBV19 CASSIGSRLIYEQYF TGTGCCAGTAGTATAGGGAGCAGATTAATCTACGAGCAGTACTTC
TRBJ1-5 NA once TRBV28 CASSLPGRQPQHF TGTGCCAGCAGTCTGCCGGGGAGGCAGCCCCAGCATTTT
TRBJ2-5 TRBD2 once TRBV7-9 CASSLVGLAGGETQYF TGTGCCAGCAGCTTAGTGGGACTAGCGGGAGGAGAGACCCAGTACTTC
TRBJ2-2 TRBD2 NA TRBV7-6 CASSRGRGGTGELFF TGTGCCAGCAGCCGCGGGAGAGGAGGGACCGGGGAGCTGTTTTTT
TRBJ2-2 NA NA TRBV28 CASSWPTGTGELFF TGTGCCAGCAGTTGGCCCACAGGGACCGGGGAGCTGTTTTTT
TRBJ2-1 NA NA TRBV5-1 CASSDSGKSSYNEQFF TGCGCCAGCTCGGATAGCGGCAAGAGCTCCTACAATGAGCAGTTCTTC
TRBJ2-5 NA NA TRBV21-1 CASSKEASGGLRETQYF TGTGCCAGCAGCAAAGAGGCTAGCGGGGGTCTCAGGGAGACCCAGTACTTC
TRBJ2-2 TRBD2 many TRBV4-1 CASSQDSAGANTGELFF TGCGCCAGCAGCCAAGATTCAGCGGGGGCTAACACCGGGGAGCTGTTTTTT
TRBJ2-7 NA once TRBV7-2 CASSLVQAGPYEQYF TGTGCCAGCAGCTTAGTCCAGGCGGGCCCCTACGAGCAGTACTTC
TRBJ2-3 NA NA TRBV7-9 CASSLDPLTRFTDTQYF TGTGCCAGCAGCTTAGACCCCTTAACTAGATTCACAGATACGCAGTATTTT
TRBJ1-4 NA NA TRBV4-1 CASSQAGGLIEKLFF TGCGCCAGCAGCCAAGCGGGGGGGCTTATTGAAAAACTGTTTTTT
TRBJ2-7 TRBD1 NA TRBV19 CASSRTGEAYEQYF TGTGCCAGTAGCAGGACAGGGGAAGCCTACGAGCAGTACTTC
TRBJ2-2 NA NA TRBV7-9 CASSLAGAGNTGELFF TGTGCCAGCAGCTTAGCAGGGGCAGGGAACACCGGGGAGCTGTTTTTT
TRBJ2-3 NA NA TRBV5-1 CASSLAGQRTDTQYF TGCGCCAGCAGCTTGGCGGGACAACGCACAGATACGCAGTATTTT
TRBJ1-2 TRBD1 NA TRBV19 CASSRRDRGYGYTF TGTGCCAGTAGCCGAAGGGACAGGGGGTATGGCTACACCTTC
TRBJ2-3 TRBD2 once TRBV28 CASSEGVGTSGRASTDTQYF TGTGCCAGCAGTGAGGGAGTGGGGACTAGCGGGAGGGCTAGCACAGATACGCAGTATTTT
TRBJ1-4 TRBD1 NA TRBV5-1 CASSSTGGAEKLFF TGCGCCAGCAGTTCTACAGGGGGAGCTGAAAAACTGTTTTTT
TRBJ2-7 NA NA TRBV27 CASSPYSGAPYEQYF TGTGCCAGCAGTCCATATTCAGGGGCACCCTACGAGCAGTACTTC
TRBJ2-6 NA NA TRBV2 CASSPPPRAGANVLTF TGTGCCAGCAGTCCCCCGCCCAGGGCTGGGGCCAACGTCCTGACTTTC
TRBJ1-1 NA NA TRBV14 CASSQVAGRTEAFF TGTGCCAGCAGCCAAGTGGCAGGGAGGACTGAAGCTTTCTTT
TRBJ1-4 NA NA TRBV7-8 CASSLGAWPTNEKLFF TGTGCCAGCAGCTTAGGAGCGTGGCCAACTAATGAAAAACTGTTTTTT
TRBJ2-3 TRBD2 NA TRBV30 CAWSVPGLAPSTDTQYF TGTGCCTGGAGTGTACCCGGACTAGCGCCTTCCACAGATACGCAGTATTTT
TRBJ2-1 NA NA TRBV25-1 CASSDSYEQFF TGTGCCAGCAGTGATTCTTATGAGCAGTTCTTC
TRBJ2-3 TRBD2 NA TRBV5-1 CASSLTTSGGADTQYF TGCGCCAGCAGCTTGACCACTAGCGGGGGGGCGGATACGCAGTATTTT
TRBJ2-7 NA NA TRBV6-5 CASMRGDEQYF TGTGCCAGCATGCGCGGCGACGAGCAGTACTTC
TRBJ2-7 NA NA TRBV19 CASSMSRGTPQADEQYF TGTGCCAGTAGTATGAGTCGAGGGACTCCCCAGGCCGACGAGCAGTACTTC
TRBJ1-1 TRBD1 NA TRBV19 CASSIYTGTDEAFF TGTGCCAGTAGTATTTACACCGGGACAGATGAAGCTTTCTTT
TRBJ2-1 NA once TRBV11-3 CASSLALGGEQFF TGTGCCAGCAGCTTAGCCCTTGGGGGGGAGCAGTTCTTC
TRBJ1-2 TRBD1 NA TRBV19 CASGTGNYGYTF TGTGCCAGCGGGACAGGGAACTATGGCTACACCTTC
TRBJ2-7 NA few TRBV29-1 CSVGGQHEQYF TGCAGCGTTGGAGGGCAACACGAGCAGTACTTC
TRBJ1-1 NA NA TRBV4-1 CASSQGSHGTEAFF TGCGCCAGCAGCCAAGGGAGTCATGGCACTGAAGCTTTCTTT
TRBJ1-5 NA NA TRBV5-6 CASSLYSAQPQHF TGTGCCAGCAGCTTGTACAGTGCTCAGCCCCAGCATTTT
TRBJ2-7 TRBD2 NA TRBV18 CASSPRLAGASSYEQYF TGTGCCAGCTCACCCCGACTAGCGGGAGCCAGCTCTTACGAGCAGTACTTC
TRBJ2-3 TRBD2 few TRBV11-3 CASSSLGLAGHTDTQYF TGTGCCAGCAGCTCACTTGGCCTAGCGGGCCACACAGATACGCAGTATTTT
TRBJ2-7 NA few TRBV29-1 CSVKGASRDEQYF TGCAGCGTTAAAGGGGCTTCGCGCGATGAGCAGTACTTC
TRBJ1-5 NA NA TRBV19 CASSTEPGHLPRDF TGTGCCAGTAGTACTGAGCCGGGACACCTACCCCGGGATTTT
TRBJ1-5 TRBD1 NA TRBV6-4 CASSRQGKFQPQHF TGTGCCAGCAGTAGACAGGGGAAGTTCCAGCCCCAGCATTTT
TRBJ2-4 NA NA TRBV2 CASSEEGVTKNIQYF TGTGCCAGCAGTGAGGAGGGAGTTACCAAAAACATTCAGTACTTC
TRBJ1-1 TRBD1 few TRBV5-4 CASSSGDSMNTEAFF TGTGCCAGCAGCTCGGGGGACAGCATGAACACTGAAGCTTTCTTT
TRBJ2-1 NA NA TRBV5-1 CASSQARGSSYNEQFF TGCGCCAGCAGCCAGGCAAGGGGAAGCTCCTACAATGAGCAGTTCTTC
TRBJ2-3 NA NA TRBV28 CASSLPYRDTQYF TGTGCCAGCAGTTTGCCCTATAGAGATACGCAGTATTTT
TRBJ1-2 NA NA TRBV4-1 CASSPDWAGANYGYTF TGCGCCAGCAGCCCTGACTGGGCAGGGGCTAACTATGGCTACACCTTC
TRBJ2-3 TRBD2 once TRBV7-9 CASSSAGLAGTSTDTQYF TGTGCCAGCAGCTCAGCAGGACTAGCGGGGACGTCCACAGATACGCAGTATTTT
TRBJ2-3 NA NA TRBV14 CASSGSGLQRSTDTQYF TGTGCCAGCAGCGGAAGCGGGCTACAGCGTAGCACAGATACGCAGTATTTT
TRBJ2-7 NA once TRBV5-5 CASSLAGHSLYF TGTGCCAGCAGCTTGGCGGGACATAGTCTGTACTTC
TRBJ1-4 NA few TRBV28 CASSPSTNEKLFF TGTGCCAGCAGTCCATCAACTAATGAAAAACTGTTTTTT
TRBJ2-1 NA few TRBV28 CASSLGLAYNEQFF TGTGCCAGCAGTTTAGGACTGGCCTACAATGAGCAGTTCTTC